This is a list of T cell receptor beta chains from one sample in a study of T cell responses to AZD1222 COVID-19 vaccine. Clones were read by immunoSEQ multiplex PCR, and TCRdb kept only the in-frame ones, dropping some. Here the sample spans tens of thousands of clones, 85% to 90% being singletons. Here the sequenced sample was peripheral blood, taken on day 0 of AZD1222 vaccination. The receptors here all came from an adult in good health. CDR3s include the opening cysteine and the closing phenylalanine or tryptophan. Fields, in order: V gene, CDR3 protein.

V gene: TRBV7-2; CDR3 protein: CASSLVSSYEQYF
V gene: TRBV28; CDR3 protein: CASSLLSSSYNSPLHF
V gene: TRBV27; CDR3 protein: CASSLDIWNTEAFF
V gene: TRBV18; CDR3 protein: CASSPLTASSGLSSYNEQFF
V gene: TRBV24-1; CDR3 protein: CATSEYLQGLNTEAFF
V gene: TRBV4-1; CDR3 protein: CASSQKGTSEGETQYF
V gene: TRBV5-1; CDR3 protein: CASSPGRGKADTQYF
V gene: TRBV7-8; CDR3 protein: CASSLGTAAYEQYF
V gene: TRBV6-5; CDR3 protein: CASSTGGGNTIYF
V gene: TRBV6-4; CDR3 protein: CASSSNLEGRYNEQFF
V gene: TRBV19; CDR3 protein: CASSIRGLGTEAFF
V gene: TRBV18; CDR3 protein: CASSLIAGGLQETQYF
V gene: TRBV27; CDR3 protein: CASSLSGTSHSGELFF
V gene: TRBV19; CDR3 protein: CASSGAEGAHYEKLFF
V gene: TRBV28; CDR3 protein: CASSLLQGAAEAFF
V gene: TRBV6-2/TRBV6-3; CDR3 protein: CASSYPGPGNTIYF
V gene: TRBV10-1; CDR3 protein: CASRAPDEQFF
V gene: TRBV13; CDR3 protein: CASSLQADTQYF
V gene: TRBV24-1; CDR3 protein: CATSDLTGKDNEQFF
V gene: TRBV6-2/TRBV6-3; CDR3 protein: CASSYRSGTAYGYTF
V gene: TRBV3-1/TRBV3-2; CDR3 protein: CASSQETNTEAFF
V gene: TRBV29-1; CDR3 protein: CSVQTGGVNQPQHF
V gene: TRBV27; CDR3 protein: CASSWGLEGGPHNTGELFF
V gene: TRBV2; CDR3 protein: CASSEAPRRAILSHGYTF
V gene: TRBV19; CDR3 protein: CASSNGPGTAEQTEAFF
V gene: TRBV3-1/TRBV3-2; CDR3 protein: CASSPLAAQAYNEQFF
V gene: TRBV7-9; CDR3 protein: CASSNPETAYEQYF
V gene: TRBV3-1/TRBV3-2; CDR3 protein: CASSGTSGSSELFF
V gene: TRBV30; CDR3 protein: CAWRAQGRNTEAFF
V gene: TRBV12-3/TRBV12-4; CDR3 protein: CASKDRGPEKLFF
V gene: TRBV7-2; CDR3 protein: CASRGASSYNEQFF
V gene: TRBV19; CDR3 protein: CASSIGRQETDTQYF
V gene: TRBV5-6; CDR3 protein: CASSENMGNTEAFF
V gene: TRBV9; CDR3 protein: CASSPQVGGGTEAFF
V gene: TRBV4-1; CDR3 protein: CASSRVRQETQYF
V gene: TRBV14; CDR3 protein: CASSQVLAGVVEQYF
V gene: TRBV28; CDR3 protein: CASSLGPQNEQFF